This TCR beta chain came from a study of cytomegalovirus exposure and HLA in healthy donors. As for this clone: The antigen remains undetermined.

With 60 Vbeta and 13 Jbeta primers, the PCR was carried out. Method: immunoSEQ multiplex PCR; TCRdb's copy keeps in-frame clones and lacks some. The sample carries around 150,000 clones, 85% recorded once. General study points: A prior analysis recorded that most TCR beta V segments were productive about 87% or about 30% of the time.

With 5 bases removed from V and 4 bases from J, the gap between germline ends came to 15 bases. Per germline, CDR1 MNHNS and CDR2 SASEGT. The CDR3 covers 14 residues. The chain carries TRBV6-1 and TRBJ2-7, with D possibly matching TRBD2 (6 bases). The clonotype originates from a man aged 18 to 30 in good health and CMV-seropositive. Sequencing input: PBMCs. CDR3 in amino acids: CASSSLANSYEQYF. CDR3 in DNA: TGTGCCAGCAGTTCCCTAGCGAACTCTTACGAGCAGTACTTC.